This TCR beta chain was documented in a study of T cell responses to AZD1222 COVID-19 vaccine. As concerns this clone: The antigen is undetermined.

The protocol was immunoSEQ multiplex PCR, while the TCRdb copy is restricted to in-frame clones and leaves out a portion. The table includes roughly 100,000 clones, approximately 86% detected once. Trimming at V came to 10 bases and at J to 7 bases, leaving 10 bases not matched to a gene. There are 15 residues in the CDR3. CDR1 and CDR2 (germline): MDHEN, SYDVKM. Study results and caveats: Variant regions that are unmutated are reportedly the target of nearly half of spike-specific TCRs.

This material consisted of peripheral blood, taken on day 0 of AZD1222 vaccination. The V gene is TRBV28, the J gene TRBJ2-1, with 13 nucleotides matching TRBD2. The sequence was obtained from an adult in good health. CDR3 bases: TGTGCCACCTTGAAGACTAGCGGGAGGCCTAATGAGCAGTTCTTC. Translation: CATLKTSGRPNEQFF.